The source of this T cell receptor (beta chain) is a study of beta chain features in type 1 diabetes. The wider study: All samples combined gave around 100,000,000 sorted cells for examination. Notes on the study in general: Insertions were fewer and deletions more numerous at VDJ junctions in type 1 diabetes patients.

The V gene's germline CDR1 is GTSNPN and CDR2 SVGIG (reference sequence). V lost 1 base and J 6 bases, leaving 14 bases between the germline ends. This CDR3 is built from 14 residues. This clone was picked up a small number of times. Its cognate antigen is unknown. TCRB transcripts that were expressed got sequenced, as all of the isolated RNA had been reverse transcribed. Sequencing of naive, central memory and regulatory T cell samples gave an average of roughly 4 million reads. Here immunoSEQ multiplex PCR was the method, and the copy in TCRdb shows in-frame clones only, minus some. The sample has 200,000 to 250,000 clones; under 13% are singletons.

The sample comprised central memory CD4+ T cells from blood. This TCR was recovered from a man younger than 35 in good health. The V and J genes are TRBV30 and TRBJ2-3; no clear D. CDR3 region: CAWSASSPLDTQYF. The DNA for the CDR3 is TGTGCCTGGAGTGCATCCTCCCCCCTGGATACGCAGTATTTT.